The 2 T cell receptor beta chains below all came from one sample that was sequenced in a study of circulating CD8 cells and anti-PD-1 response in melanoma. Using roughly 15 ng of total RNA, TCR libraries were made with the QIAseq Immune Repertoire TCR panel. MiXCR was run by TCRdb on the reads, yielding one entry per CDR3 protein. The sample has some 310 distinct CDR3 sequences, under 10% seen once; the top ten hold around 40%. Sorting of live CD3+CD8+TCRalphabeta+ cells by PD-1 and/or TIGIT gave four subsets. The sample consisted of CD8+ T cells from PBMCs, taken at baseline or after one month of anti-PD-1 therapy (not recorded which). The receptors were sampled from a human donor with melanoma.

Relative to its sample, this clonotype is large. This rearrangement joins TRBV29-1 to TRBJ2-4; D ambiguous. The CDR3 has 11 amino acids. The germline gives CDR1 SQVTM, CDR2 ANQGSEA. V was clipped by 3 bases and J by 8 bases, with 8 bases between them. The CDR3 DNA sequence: TGCAGCGTTGATTACGCAGACATTCAGTACTTC. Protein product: CSVDYADIQYF.

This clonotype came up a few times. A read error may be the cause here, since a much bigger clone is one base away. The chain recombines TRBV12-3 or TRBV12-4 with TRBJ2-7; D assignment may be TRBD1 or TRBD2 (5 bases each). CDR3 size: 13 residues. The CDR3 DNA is TGTGCCAACAGTTTGGGACCCGTCTACGAGCAGTACTTC. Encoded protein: CANSLGPVYEQYF.